The source of this T cell receptor (beta chain) is a study of memory CD4+ T cells and cytomegalovirus serostatus. Study results and caveats: The CMV-associated TCR signature appears largely within the CD4+ memory repertoire.

Germline V gives CDR1 SGHVS, CDR2 FQNEAQ. The V end lost 4 bases, the J end lost 3 bases, and 13 bases lay between the germline ends. The length of the CDR3 is 15 residues. Under the authors' procedure: Out-of-frame sequences were removed, leaving around 2.2 million distinct TCRbeta sequences. Sequencing used immunoSEQ multiplex PCR; TCRdb keeps in-frame clones, though not all of them. V and J calls and clone size are copied from that table; D and trimming were computed from the DNA. Of 50,000 to 60,000 clones in the sample, around four fifths were seen once. The sort gate was single viable CD3+CD4+CD8-CD45RO+ cells for memory CD4+ T cells. Note on this clone: Its antigen remains unidentified.

This TCR derives from an adult in good health and CMV-seropositive. Material: memory CD4+ T cells from blood. The J gene is TRBJ1-5, the V gene TRBV7-8; no reliable D call. CDR3 sequence reads: CASSSRWENNQPQHF. In DNA form, the CDR3 reads TGTGCCAGCAGCTCGAGGTGGGAAAACAATCAGCCCCAGCATTTT.